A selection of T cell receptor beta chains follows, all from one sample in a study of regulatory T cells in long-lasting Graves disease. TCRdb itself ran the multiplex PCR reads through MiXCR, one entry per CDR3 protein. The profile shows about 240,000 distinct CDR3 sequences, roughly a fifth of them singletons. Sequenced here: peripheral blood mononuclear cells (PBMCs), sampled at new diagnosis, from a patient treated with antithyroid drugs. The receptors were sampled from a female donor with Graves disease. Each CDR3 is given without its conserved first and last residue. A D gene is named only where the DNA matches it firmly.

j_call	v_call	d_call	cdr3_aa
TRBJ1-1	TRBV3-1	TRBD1	ASSQGQGTTEAF
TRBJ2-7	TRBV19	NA	ASSIDQYREQY
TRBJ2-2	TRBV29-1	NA	SVDGTPNTGELF
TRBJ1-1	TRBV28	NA	ASSLLGHFSEAF
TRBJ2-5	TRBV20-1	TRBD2	SGRREAGETQY
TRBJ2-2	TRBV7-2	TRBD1	ASKGQGNTGELF
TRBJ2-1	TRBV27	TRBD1	ASSMDRVYNEQF
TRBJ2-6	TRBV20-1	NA	SASNSLSGANVLT
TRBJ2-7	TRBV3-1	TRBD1	ASGLRQGTYEQY
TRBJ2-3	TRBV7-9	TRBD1	ASSVGGDRGLY
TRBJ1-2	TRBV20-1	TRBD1	SASSRGGILYGYT
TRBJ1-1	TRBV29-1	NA	SARSPTGEAF
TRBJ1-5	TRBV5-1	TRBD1	ANSLGTGGADQPQH